This TCR beta chain is drawn from a study of cytomegalovirus exposure and HLA in healthy donors (dated by TCRdb to about 2017). In terms of the full investigation: An earlier analysis of some 620 of the donors reported 276 Gb of sequence data and around 110 million unique TCR beta sequences obtained from around 190 million T cells. An early release that covered about 600 HLA-typed donors contained around 300 gigabases of sequencing data and 70 million to 100 million unique TCR sequences. The genetic ancestry cluster associated with self-reported Caucasian donors included 65% to 90% of the roughly 400 genotyped donors. The study was designed to test whether signatures of past pathogen exposure could be identified by cataloging public T cell receptors. The study used immunosequencing to profile the T cell repertoires of approximately 630 subjects and linked those repertoires to cytomegalovirus serostatus. Besides the first cohort of around 700 subjects, a separate validation cohort made up of roughly 120 different subjects was used. High-throughput TCR immunosequencing, statistical association of individual TCRs with disease status, and machine learning were combined to predict cytomegalovirus infection status. A later analysis re-analyzed previously published TCR beta repertoires from approximately 700 donors and added high-resolution HLA genotyping to study TCR occurrence patterns. Rather than using new phenotypic data, the later analysis identified candidate immune exposures from TCR beta sequences and from how often those sequences occurred across donors. To decide whether each TCR beta V gene segment behaved as functional or pseudogenic, an earlier analysis of nearly 600 of the donors relied on high-throughput TCR beta sequencing. Alongside the repertoire data, information on donor age, sex, ethnicity and CMV serostatus was compiled. In a later genetic analysis, genome-wide SNP genotypes for about 65% of the roughly 670 donors were used, and that subset was treated as a discovery cohort. Every discovery cohort repertoire had been produced on one sequencing platform. Both class I and class II loci were covered by HLA typing, at four-digit resolution. Typing coverage varied by locus: about 629-640 donors for A, B, C, DRB1 and DQB1; 522 for DQA1; over 600 for DPA1; 450 to 480 for DPB1. Because of strong linkage in the cohort, roughly five DR-DQ haplotypes were treated as single units for association and clustering. Among some 400 genotyped donors of the cohort, an average of around 250,000 unique TCR beta nucleotide sequences was sequenced per donor, of which about 19% were non-productive.

The library was made by the immunoSEQ multiplex PCR assay. For the multiplex PCR, a mixture combining 60 forward primers for TCR Vbeta segments and 13 reverse primers for TCR Jbeta segments was used. The CDR3 region of rearranged TCR beta genes was amplified from genomic DNA with a multiplex PCR assay. The Illumina HiSeq System was used to sequence the amplified TCR beta libraries as 87-base-pair reads. The study's processing was this. A later analysis tallied 75 million to 85 million unique TCR beta chains across the roughly 610 repertoires, and about 10 million of those chains were shared by two or more donors. Raw reads were error-corrected and collapsed into unique sequences with a nearest-neighbor algorithm that merged closely related sequences to remove PCR and sequencing errors. CDR3 sequences were aligned to IMGT reference sequences to assign V, D and J gene segments. For a sequence to be retained, a match of at least six nucleotides was required to both a V gene segment and a J gene segment. Rearrangements were called productive when the CDR3 lacked stop codons and stayed in frame with V and J; all others were non-productive. Following IMGT convention, CDR3 was defined as the stretch from the second conserved V-encoded cysteine to the conserved J-encoded phenylalanine. Sequences without an unambiguous match to a single V gene segment were excluded from the earlier analysis of 450 to 750 of the donors. In an earlier analysis of approximately 590 of the donors, V segments were called functional above 56.7% productive rearrangements and were called segregating when the between-donor standard deviation exceeded 5%. A statistical classification framework was built for diagnosing cytomegalovirus status from the catalog of TCR beta chain sequences. A later analysis assigned V and J genes by comparing TCR nucleotide sequences with IMGT/GENE-DB human TR gene sequences. In a later analysis, CDR3 sequences and most-parsimonious VDJ recombination scenarios were assigned using the TCRdist pipeline. In a later analysis, every TCR beta chain was defined by the combination of its CDR3 amino acid sequence and its V-gene family, and reads without a unique V-gene family were dropped. In a later analysis, 450 to 600 highly shared, low-generation-probability nucleotide sequences were removed to address suspected cross-contamination and a sequencing artifact. For each public chain, a later analysis derived a clonal expansion index from normalized ranks of inferred template counts within each repertoire. In a later analysis, generation probabilities were computed using a VDJ recombination model fitted to out-of-frame rearrangements, and the results were checked against IGoR. A later analysis scored TCR-TCR, TCR-HLA and TCR-CMV co-occurrence with hypergeometric tests, applying a repertoire-size bias correction to TCR pairs. A later analysis estimated false discovery rates by permuting HLA or CMV assignments 20 times. A later analysis grouped co-occurring TCRs with DBSCAN, adding TCRdist sequence similarity when clustering within HLA-allele-positive subsets. For co-occurrence clustering, repertoires with fewer than 30,000 or more than 120,000 public chains were excluded, along with 5 or 6 repertoires with anomalous nucleotide sharing. In TCRdb, the immuneACCESS table is reduced to in-frame sequences with V and J assigned. These tables do not hold every clone; where another copy was compared, an unresolved V gene accounts for under half, and the others remain unexplained. That table is the source of V, J and clone size, and D and trimming were worked out from the DNA. The data table for this sample lists about 49,000 clones. In total, the top ten clones hold around 12% of the sample.

For this clone: It lacks a known antigen.

General conclusions and limits of the study: Most TCR sequences were observed very rarely across donors, whereas some public TCRs were present in many individuals. Cytomegalovirus status was reported to be diagnosed by the classifier with high specificity and sensitivity in both the original and validation cohorts. A cluster of highly shared sequence variants was judged likely to be a technical artifact of the sequencing pipeline. The presence/absence analyses assumed that sequencing depth was roughly uniform across donors, and that assumption may not be true. In a later genetic analysis, fewer N-insertions in productive TCRs were reported among donors in an Asian-associated ancestry cluster than the roughly 700-donor mean. In a later analysis, several top co-occurrence clusters were reported to appear linked to parvovirus B19, influenza, CMV and Epstein-Barr virus. It was suggested by the authors that the approach could potentially be generalized to other disease states and immunological phenotypes. At a false discovery rate of 0.05, a later analysis linked some 17,000 TCR beta sequences to specific HLA alleles. Some IMGT-functional V segments, including TRBV6-2 and TRBV6-3, could not be distinguished by the 87-base-pair reads and were therefore excluded. In a later analysis, HLA-associated TCR beta chains were found to be more clonally expanded and to have lower generation probabilities than equally common non-associated chains. When HLA alleles, especially DR and DQ, strongly co-occurred, TCR associations were difficult to assign to individual alleles. In the study, approximately 160 TCR beta chains were listed as associated with cytomegalovirus. According to a later analysis, most CMV-associated TCR beta chains appeared to be HLA-restricted, and the HLA associations seemed to be driven largely by CMV exposure. Three of the identified cytomegalovirus-associated TCR beta chains were confirmed in vitro to be specific for cytomegalovirus antigens. Because counts were too low, roughly 18 rarely observed V segments, including chromosome 9 orphons, were left out of the earlier analysis of 500 to 650 of the donors. For the cohort, immune exposure information was limited to CMV serostatus. Correlated functional status among segregating V segments might reflect linkage disequilibrium, but an unknown experimental factor could not be ruled out. Because HLA typing was missing for some donors at each locus, association tests included only the typed subset. A further reported finding was that TCR beta sequences accurately predicted the HLA-A and HLA-B alleles for most subjects in the first cohort. Only TCR beta chains were sequenced in this cohort, and the absence of alpha or paired-chain data limited detectable features. In a later analysis, the rate of TCR association differed among HLA loci, with DRB1 alleles having the most associated TCRs and HLA-C alleles having the fewest. An association between a missense DCLRE1C variant and V-gene and J-gene trimming of TCR beta chains was found in a later genetic analysis and replicated in an independent cohort. Broadly in line with IMGT annotations, most TCR beta V segments showed up in productive rearrangements about 87% or about 30% of the time in an earlier analysis of approximately 600 of the donors.

The cohort consisted of some 670 healthy bone marrow donors. At the time of sampling, every cohort member was nominally healthy, though immune exposures that went unrecorded were likely present. The donor tested CMV seropositive, placing the donor among the 290 or so seropositive members of the cohort. Each donor provided a peripheral blood sample, and peripheral blood mononuclear cells were used for TCR beta sequencing. The Qiagen DNeasy Blood Extraction Kit was used to extract genomic DNA from the blood cell samples. The germline V gene (reference sequence) gives CDR1 as GTSNPN and CDR2 as SVGIG. The CDR3, from cysteine to phenylalanine, totals 15 residues. Only the CDR3 DNA stays, 45 bases, in frame from base 1. Cut back by 2 bases and 4 bases, the V and J ends lie 18 bases apart.

The V and J segments used are TRBV30 and TRBJ2-7, and perhaps TRBD1 as D gene, on 8 matching bases. Sequenced: PBMCs. This receptor was obtained from a man between 18 and 35 years old in good health and CMV-seropositive. The DNA reads TGTGCCTGGAGTCTCCAATACAGGGGGGGGTACGAGCAGTACTTC. It translates as CAWSLQYRGGYEQYF.